The 8 T cell receptor beta chains reported below all come from one sample, sequenced in a study of vaccination effects on CD4 cells after COVID-19 (dated by TCRdb to between 2021 and 2022). Library preparation used the immunoSEQ multiplex PCR assay. TCRdb mirrors the immuneACCESS table, restricted to in-frame sequences. Some clones are absent from its copies; in checked studies, under half trace to an unresolved V gene, and the reason for the others is unknown. The sample contains tens of thousands of clones, about two thirds of them found a single time. The top ten hold 30% to 40% of the sample. In the ViraFEST assay, PBMC were stimulated with viral peptide pools, and antigen-specific CD4+ T cell clonotypes were then identified by expansion using TCR sequencing. After 10 days of culture, CD4+ T cells were isolated with the EasySep CD4+ T cell isolation kit. Convalescent patients had PCR-confirmed SARS-CoV-2 infection between March and December 2020, before Alpha, Beta and Delta variants emerged in the United States.

The antigens for these receptors are not known. The sequences come from CD4+ T cells from PBMCs cultured with a peptide pool, collected before COVID-19 vaccination. The origin of the receptors is a human donor who had a prior SARS-CoV-2 infection.

This clone turned up a few times. The chain recombines TRBV6-5 with TRBJ1-2, with D tentatively TRBD1 (5 bases). In germline, CDR1 is MNHEY, CDR2 SVGAGI. Trimming left V 11 bases short and J 4 bases short, with 14 bases between. The CDR3 totals 12 residues. In DNA form, the CDR3 reads TGTGCCGGGGGAGGGTTTCGCTATGGCTACACCTTC. Translated: CAGGGFRYGYTF.

This clone was counted at least ten times. The chain employs TRBV3-1 (or the pseudogene TRBV3-2) and TRBJ2-7; D perhaps matches TRBD2 (7 bases). Germline assignment: CDR1 LGHDT and CDR2 YNNKEL (reference sequence). The CDR3 is 15 residues long. V was trimmed by 4 bases and J by 0 bases, leaving 13 bases between them. The CDR3 DNA is TGTGCCAGCAGCCGGAGGGGGGGTAGCTCCTACGAGCAGTACTTC. Protein product: CASSRRGGSSYEQYF.

The chain has TRBV4-2 and TRBJ2-3; tentatively, D is TRBD2 (6 bases). Trimming took off 1 base at V and 0 bases at J, with 8 bases between the two ends. The CDR3 length is 15 residues. Looked up from germline, CDR1 is LGHNA and CDR2 is YNFKEQ. The CDR3 region is CASSQASASTDTQYF. DNA of the CDR3: TGTGCCAGCAGCCAAGCTAGCGCCAGCACAGATACGCAGTATTTT.

The chain joins TRBV30 to TRBJ1-5; D is unresolved. The germline V gene encodes CDR1 GTSNPN and CDR2 SVGIG (reference sequence). Trimming shortened V by 0 bases and J by 5 bases, and 8 bases separated the two germline ends. The CDR3 is made up of 13 amino acids. The CDR3 DNA is TGTGCCTGGAGTGTAGCCTTAGATCAGCCCCAGCATTTT. This translates into CAWSVALDQPQHF.

This clone was counted only a few times. The J gene is TRBJ2-1, the V gene TRBV3-1 (or the pseudogene TRBV3-2), with TRBD2 as a possible D gene (6 bases). The CDR3 is 15 amino acids. The V and J ends lost 5 bases and 7 bases respectively, with 18 bases between them. Germline CDR1 LGHDT, CDR2 YNNKEL (reference sequence). The CDR3 here is CASSRIGLARNEQFF. CDR3 bases: TGTGCCAGCAGCAGGATCGGGCTAGCGCGGAATGAGCAGTTCTTC.

The gene calls are TRBV6-2 or TRBV6-3 and TRBJ2-4; no reliable D call. Germline loops: CDR1 MNHEY, CDR2 SVGEGT. Trimming removed 2 bases at V and 8 bases at J, with 7 bases between. The CDR3 is 12 amino acids. The CDR3 DNA reads as TGTGCCAGCAGTTACAACGAGGACATTCAGTACTTC. This codes for CASSYNEDIQYF.

The V call is TRBV5-4, the J call TRBJ2-7; 7 bases map to TRBD1. The CDR3 has 15 amino acids. The ends lost 3 bases at V and 1 base at J; junction bases unmatched: 7. Germline CDR1 SGHNT, CDR2 YYREEE (reference sequence). For the CDR3, the DNA is TGTGCCAGCAGCTCATTCGACAGGGCATCCTACGAGCAGTACTTC. Translating gives CASSSFDRASYEQYF.

CDR3 sequence reads: CASSPGTPFSTEAFF. The CDR3 DNA sequence: TGCGCCAGCAGCCCCGGGACACCTTTTTCCACTGAAGCTTTCTTT. V and J are TRBV5-1 and TRBJ1-1; D possibly corresponds to TRBD1 (6 bases). Between the trimmed V and J ends, which lost 4 bases and 4 bases, there was a span of 17 bases. The CDR3 covers 15 residues. From germline, CDR1 is SGHRS and CDR2 YFSETQ.